A single sample is the source of the 2 T cell receptor beta chains below, sequenced in a study of T cell changes during pregnancy in multiple sclerosis. TCRdb keeps only in-frame clones here, not all; method: immunoSEQ multiplex PCR. The sample records about 40,000 clones, around 93% being singletons. This specimen was CD4+ T cells from peripheral blood mononuclear cells, taken in the third trimester of pregnancy. The receptors were gathered from a female donor in good health, enrolled as a control in a pregnancy study.

This clone was observed a few times. The chain uses TRBV2 and TRBJ1-1, with D unclear. Looked up from germline, CDR1 is SNHLY and CDR2 is FYNNEI. The CDR3 runs to 11 residues. Trimming pared 5 bases from V and 8 bases from J, leaving 9 bases between. In DNA, the CDR3 is TGTGCCAGCAGTTACTCGGGAGAAGCTTTCTTT. It codes for CASSYSGEAFF.

The chain recombines TRBV2 with TRBJ2-7; 9 nucleotides match TRBD1. The CDR3 runs to 14 residues. CDR1 and CDR2 from the germline V gene are SNHLY and FYNNEI. The junction had 8 bases not matched to a gene; V was cut back by 8 bases and J by 3 bases. The CDR3 loop is CASGRDRDVYEQYF. The CDR3 coding sequence is TGTGCCAGCGGCCGGGACAGGGATGTCTACGAGCAGTACTTC.